This TCR beta chain was found in a study of blood T cell repertoires in COVID-19. V shed 4 bases and J 2 bases; nucleotides not matched to a gene: 5. Germline assignment: CDR1 SGHRS and CDR2 YFSETQ. This CDR3 has 14 amino acids. Clones were read by immunoSEQ multiplex PCR, and TCRdb kept only the in-frame ones, dropping some. The repertoire consists of roughly 300,000 clones, with over 75% occurring once and the leading ten covering around 1.1%. This sequence was found in a woman in her 30s who had recovered from COVID-19. The chain links TRBV5-1 to TRBJ1-1; 7 nucleotides agree with TRBD1. The sample taken for sequencing was PBMCs or T cells enriched from blood (not recorded which). In DNA, the CDR3 is TGCGCCAGCAGCAAGACAGGGCTTAACACTGAAGCTTTCTTT. This codes for CASSKTGLNTEAFF.